This T cell receptor (beta chain) was recorded in a study of cytomegalovirus exposure and HLA in healthy donors. Study background: A later analysis reported the 120 or so validation repertoires used the same platform as the 666 first-cohort repertoires. Study-wide points: The investigators catalogued 164 TCR beta chains as cytomegalovirus-associated. A few of the chains that were CMV-associated were confirmed in vitro to be specific for CMV antigens.

Produced via immunoSEQ multiplex PCR; TCRdb's table is partial and in-frame only. The sample contains about 110,000 clones, about nine tenths of which appear only once. Worth noting for this clone: Its antigen is not identified.

CDR1 and CDR2 (germline): LNHDA, SQIVND (reference sequence). This CDR3 has 15 amino acids. V lost 2 bases and J 1 base, leaving 11 bases between the germline ends. The receptor was derived from a woman aged 18-29 years in good health and CMV-seronegative. The sequenced material came from PBMCs. The gene calls are TRBV19 and TRBJ1-1, with a tentative D call TRBD1 (5 bases). CDR3 coding DNA: TGTGCCAGTAGTATAAATGGGGGGGAGAACACTGAAGCTTTCTTT. It encodes CASSINGGENTEAFF.